The 2 T cell receptor beta chains given below trace back to one sample, sequenced in a study of T cell repertoires in cytomegalovirus infection. MiXCR, applied by TCRdb to the reads, yields one record per CDR3 protein. The sample includes fewer than 550,000 distinct CDR3 sequences, 16% of them seen just once. Sequenced material: CD8+ T cells from PBMCs. Source of these receptors: a human donor in good health (CMV status not recorded). Some clones in this sample may be carry-over from other donors' samples.

This chain uses TRBV3-1 with TRBJ2-2, with TRBD1 matching over 7 bases. The CDR3 has 14 residues. CDR1 LGHDT and CDR2 YNNKEL come from the germline V gene (reference sequence). The trim removed 8 bases at V and 3 bases at J, leaving 6 bases unmatched. The chain's CDR3 is CASQDRLYTGELFF. Written as DNA, the CDR3 is TGTGCCAGCCAGGACAGGCTATACACCGGGGAGCTGTTTTTT.

This clonotype has ten or more counts. The chain employs TRBV7-2 and TRBJ1-6; maybe TRBD1 (6 bases). The CDR3 covers 14 residues. V lost 5 bases, J lost 7 bases, and 12 bases lay in between. Germline assignment: CDR1 SGHTA and CDR2 FQGNSA. The CDR3 bases are TGTGCCAGCAGCCCCGGGGACAAAAATTCACCCCTCCACTTT. Translated: CASSPGDKNSPLHF.